This TCR beta chain was profiled in a study of cytomegalovirus exposure and HLA in healthy donors (dated by TCRdb to the late 2010s). About the investigation overall: In an earlier analysis of fewer than 750 of the donors, 276 Gb of sequence data and 90 million to 130 million unique TCR beta sequences from about 190 million T cells were reported. In an earlier analysis of roughly 580 of the donors, high-throughput TCR beta sequencing was used to judge whether each TCR beta V gene segment behaved as functional or pseudogenic. A later genetic analysis used genome-wide SNP genotypes for about three fifths of the 666 donors, treating that subset as a discovery cohort. The number of typed donors differed by locus: about 620-640 for A, B, C, DRB1 and DQB1; approximately 530 for DQA1; 606 for DPA1; and roughly 490 for DPB1. All discovery cohort repertoires had been generated on a single sequencing platform. Because of strong linkage in the cohort, five DR-DQ haplotypes were treated as single units for association and clustering. HLA typing included class I and class II loci at four-digit resolution. Of the roughly 390 genotyped donors, approximately 83% fell in the genetic ancestry cluster associated with self-reported Caucasian donors. Donor age, sex, ethnicity and CMV serostatus were compiled together with the repertoire data. On average, 235,054 unique TCR beta nucleotide sequences were sequenced per donor among about 400 genotyped donors of the cohort, with 15% to 20% of those sequences being non-productive. Besides the first cohort of roughly 640 subjects, a separate validation cohort made up of roughly 120 different subjects was used. Using immunosequencing, the study profiled T cell repertoires from 500 to 800 subjects and related those repertoires to cytomegalovirus serostatus. Around 320 gigabases of sequencing data and approximately 85 million unique TCR sequences were included in an early release covering about 600 HLA-typed donors. The study aimed to test whether signatures of past pathogen exposure could be identified by cataloging public T cell receptors. In the later analysis, no new phenotypic data were used to find candidate immune exposures; instead, reliance was placed on TCR beta sequences and their occurrence across donors. The study combined high-throughput TCR immunosequencing, statistical association of individual TCRs with disease status, and machine learning to predict cytomegalovirus infection status. To study patterns of TCR occurrence, a later analysis re-analyzed previously published TCR beta repertoires from 500 to 850 donors and added high-resolution HLA genotyping. What the study reported, not specific to this receptor: Several of the top co-occurrence clusters appeared to be linked to parvovirus B19, influenza, CMV and Epstein-Barr virus, according to a later analysis. An earlier analysis of around 500 of the donors showed that most TCR beta V segments appeared in productive rearrangements either about 87% or about 30% of the time, which broadly matched IMGT annotations. A later analysis found that HLA-associated TCR beta chains were more clonally expanded and had lower generation probabilities than equally common non-associated chains. According to the authors, the approach could potentially be generalized to other disease states and immunological phenotypes. About 17 rarely observed V segments, including chromosome 9 orphons, were excluded from the earlier analysis of 550 to 700 of the donors because counts were too low. A group of highly shared sequence variants was considered likely to be a technical artifact of the sequencing pipeline. A later genetic analysis reported fewer N-insertions in productive TCRs among donors in an Asian-associated ancestry cluster than the approximately 700-donor mean. The study gave a list of over 150 TCR beta chains associated with cytomegalovirus. A further reported finding was that TCR beta sequences accurately predicted the HLA-A and HLA-B alleles for most subjects in the first cohort. When HLA alleles, especially DR and DQ, strongly co-occurred, attributing TCR associations to individual alleles was difficult. Correlated functional status among segregating V segments might reflect linkage disequilibrium, but an unknown experimental factor could not be ruled out. The classifier was reported to diagnose cytomegalovirus status with high specificity and sensitivity in both the original cohort and the validation cohort. V-gene and J-gene trimming of TCR beta chains was associated with a missense DCLRE1C variant in a later genetic analysis, and the association was replicated in an independent cohort. Some IMGT-functional V segments, including TRBV6-2 and TRBV6-3, could not be distinguished by the 87-base-pair reads and were therefore excluded. Most TCR sequences were observed very rarely across donors, whereas some public TCRs were present in many individuals. In a later analysis, most CMV-associated TCR beta chains were found to appear HLA-restricted, with HLA associations seemingly driven largely by CMV exposure. Roughly uniform sequencing depth across donors was assumed in presence/absence analyses, although this assumption may not hold. At a false discovery rate of 0.05, a later analysis linked 15,000 to 20,000 TCR beta sequences to specific HLA alleles. HLA typing was unavailable for some donors at each locus, so association tests used only the typed subset. In vitro tests confirmed that a few of the cytomegalovirus-associated TCR beta chains recognize cytomegalovirus antigens. Only TCR beta chains were sequenced in this cohort, and the absence of alpha or paired-chain data limited detectable features. For the cohort, immune exposure information was limited to CMV serostatus. A later analysis found that TCR association rates varied across HLA loci, with DRB1 alleles showing the most associated TCRs and HLA-C alleles the fewest.

The CDR3 covers 14 residues, taking in both the cysteine and the phenylalanine. This entry keeps only the CDR3 DNA: 42 bases, framed from base 1. The germline V gene (reference sequence) sets CDR1 to LNHDA and CDR2 to SQIVND. The germline ends are 14 bases apart after V is trimmed by 3 bases and J by 8 bases. On this clone itself: Its antigen target is currently unknown. One base away there is no much larger clone; base qualities are not given.

The cohort consisted of hundreds of healthy bone marrow donors. All cohort members were sampled while nominally healthy, although unrecorded immune exposures were likely present. The donor tested CMV seropositive and was one of the 289 seropositive cohort members. A peripheral blood sample was provided by each donor, and peripheral blood mononuclear cells were used for TCR beta sequencing. Genomic DNA was extracted from the blood cell samples with the Qiagen DNeasy Blood Extraction Kit. Library preparation was by the immunoSEQ multiplex PCR assay. For the multiplex PCR, a mixture combining 60 forward primers for TCR Vbeta segments and 13 reverse primers for TCR Jbeta segments was used. The CDR3 region of rearranged TCR beta genes was amplified from genomic DNA with a multiplex PCR assay. Amplified TCR beta libraries were sequenced as 87-base-pair reads on the Illumina HiSeq System. On the authors' methods: A later analysis tallied 70 million to 100 million unique TCR beta chains across the 700 or so repertoires, and about 12 million of those chains were shared by two or more donors. Raw reads were error-corrected and collapsed into unique sequences by a nearest-neighbor algorithm in which closely related sequences were merged to remove PCR and sequencing errors. To assign V, D and J gene segments, CDR3 sequences were aligned to IMGT reference sequences. Each retained sequence needed at least a six-nucleotide match to both a V gene segment and a J gene segment. Rearrangements were called productive when the CDR3 lacked stop codons and stayed in frame with V and J; all others were non-productive. CDR3 was defined according to IMGT convention as the region running from the second conserved V-encoded cysteine to the conserved J-encoded phenylalanine. The earlier analysis of about 640 of the donors excluded any sequence lacking an unambiguous match to a single V gene segment. In an earlier analysis of 587 of the donors, V segments were called functional above 56.7% productive rearrangements and were called segregating when the between-donor standard deviation exceeded 5%. A statistical classification framework was built to diagnose cytomegalovirus status from the catalog of TCR beta chain sequences. In a later analysis, TCR nucleotide sequences were compared against IMGT/GENE-DB human TR gene sequences so that V and J genes could be assigned. A later analysis assigned CDR3 sequences and most-parsimonious VDJ recombination scenarios with the TCRdist pipeline. In a later analysis, every TCR beta chain was defined by the combination of its CDR3 amino acid sequence and its V-gene family, and reads without a unique V-gene family were dropped. In a later analysis, 450 to 600 highly shared, low-generation-probability nucleotide sequences were removed to address suspected cross-contamination and a sequencing artifact. In a later analysis, a clonal expansion index was calculated for each public chain from normalized within-repertoire ranks of inferred template counts. Generation probabilities in a later analysis came from a VDJ recombination model fitted to out-of-frame rearrangements, and those results were checked against IGoR. A later analysis scored TCR-TCR, TCR-HLA and TCR-CMV co-occurrence with hypergeometric tests, applying a repertoire-size bias correction to TCR pairs. False discovery rates were estimated in a later analysis by permuting HLA or CMV assignments 20 times. In a later analysis, co-occurring TCRs were grouped with DBSCAN, and TCRdist sequence similarity was added when clustering was performed within HLA-allele-positive subsets. For co-occurrence clustering, repertoires with fewer than 30,000 or more than 120,000 public chains were excluded, along with five repertoires with anomalous nucleotide sharing. The immuneACCESS repertoire file appears here via TCRdb, limited to in-frame rearrangements. These files lack a portion of the clones; in checked studies, under half of the deficit traces to unresolved V genes, and the cause of the others is not known. The DNA gave D and trimming, while V, J and clone size come from that table. For this sample there are about 160,000 clones; 82% appear just once. About 0.98% of the sample is held by the ten biggest clonotypes.

The specimen was PBMCs. This sequence uses TRBV19 and TRBJ1-5, with a tentative D gene TRBD1 over 5 matching bases. The sequence was collected from a girl aged 2 to 10 in good health and CMV-seropositive. This receptor has the CDR3 CASSIPRAREPQHF. The DNA sequence follows: TGTGCCAGTAGTATCCCCAGGGCTCGGGAGCCCCAGCATTTT.